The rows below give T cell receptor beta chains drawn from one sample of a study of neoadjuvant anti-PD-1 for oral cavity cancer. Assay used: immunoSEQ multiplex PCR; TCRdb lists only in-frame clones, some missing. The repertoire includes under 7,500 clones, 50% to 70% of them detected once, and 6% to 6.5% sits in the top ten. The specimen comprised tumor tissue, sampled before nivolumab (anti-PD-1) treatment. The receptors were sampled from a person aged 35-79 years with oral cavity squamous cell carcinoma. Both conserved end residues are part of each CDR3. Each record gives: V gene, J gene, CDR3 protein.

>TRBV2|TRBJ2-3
CASRVESSGTDTQYF
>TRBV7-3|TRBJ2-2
CASSLGGFTGELFF
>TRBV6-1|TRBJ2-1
CASWDRGSNEQFF
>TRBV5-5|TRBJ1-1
CASSLQREGAFF
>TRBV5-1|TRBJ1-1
CASSADNRGPYTKAFF
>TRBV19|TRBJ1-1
CASSKGGGRAEAFF
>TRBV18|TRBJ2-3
CASSPRQADTQYF
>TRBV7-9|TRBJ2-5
CASTPVAGGETQYF
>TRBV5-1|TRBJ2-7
CASSSMTDPYEQYF
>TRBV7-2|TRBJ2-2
CASSLRLAGTGELFF
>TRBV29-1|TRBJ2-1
CSVEGASGVPNEQFF
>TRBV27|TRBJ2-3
CASSLSGARRTDTQYF
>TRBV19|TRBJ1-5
CASSISGGLGQPQHF
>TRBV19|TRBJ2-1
CASRPLAWGSDEQFF
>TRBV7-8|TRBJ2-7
CASSLVAGSPSYEQYF
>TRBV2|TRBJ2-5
CASREEQGYSWEYF
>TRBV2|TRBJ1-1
CASRDRGGNTEAFF
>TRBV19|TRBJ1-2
CASSSQLTRGYTF
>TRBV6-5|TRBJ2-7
CASSRGQFRYEQYF
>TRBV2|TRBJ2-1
CASSEGAPPRHEQFF
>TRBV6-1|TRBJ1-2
CASSEATGGLYGYTF
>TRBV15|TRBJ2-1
CATSRDTRLRSGRSSYNEQFF
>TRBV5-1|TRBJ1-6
CASSLEGQSYNSPLHF
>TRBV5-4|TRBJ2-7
CASSQESRTYEQYF
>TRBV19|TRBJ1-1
CASSSGQGIRHTEAFF
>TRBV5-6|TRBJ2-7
CASSSRLRGAYEQYF
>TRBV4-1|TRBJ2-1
CASSREQGSNEQFF
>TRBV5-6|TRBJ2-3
CASSSGQRTDTQYF
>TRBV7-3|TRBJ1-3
CASSSTAASGNTIYF
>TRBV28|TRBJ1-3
CASSLAARVGNTIYF
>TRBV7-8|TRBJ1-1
CASSLDRNRGPPRGTEAFF
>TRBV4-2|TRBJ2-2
CASSHPGQGVSTGELFF